A selection of T cell receptor beta chains follows, all from one sample in a study of cytomegalovirus exposure and HLA in healthy donors. Clones were sequenced by immunoSEQ multiplex PCR, and TCRdb holds only the in-frame ones, with some missing. The profile shows tens of thousands of clones, approximately 75% of them singletons. The specimen sequenced was PBMCs. These receptors all come from a man aged 60 to 75 in good health and CMV-seropositive. CDR3s include the opening cysteine and the closing phenylalanine or tryptophan. The order of the fields is clone size, V gene, D gene, J gene, CDR3 protein, CDR3 DNA. D genes are given only for firm matches. Clone size appears in some rows only: once, few, many, or a class for an expanded clone.

clone size: NA
V gene: TRBV6-5
D gene: TRBD1
J gene: TRBJ2-7
CDR3 protein: CASRSGTGRHEQYF
CDR3 DNA: TGTGCCAGCAGATCCGGGACAGGGAGGCACGAGCAGTACTTC

clone size: NA
V gene: TRBV5-1
D gene: NA
J gene: TRBJ2-1
CDR3 protein: CASSLSLGTAGTTTYNEQFF
CDR3 DNA: TGCGCCAGCAGCCTTTCTCTCGGGACTGCTGGAACCACAACTTACAATGAGCAGTTCTTC

clone size: NA
V gene: TRBV11-2
D gene: NA
J gene: TRBJ2-4
CDR3 protein: CASSLDNPGAKNIQYF
CDR3 DNA: TGTGCCAGCAGCTTAGACAACCCGGGGGCCAAAAACATTCAGTACTTC

clone size: NA
V gene: TRBV11-3
D gene: NA
J gene: TRBJ2-7
CDR3 protein: CASSKDGNATF
CDR3 DNA: TGTGCCAGCAGCAAGGACGGGAATGCTACCTTC

clone size: once
V gene: TRBV6-5
D gene: TRBD2
J gene: TRBJ2-5
CDR3 protein: CAGSYEGGRGETQYF
CDR3 DNA: TGTGCCGGCAGTTACGAGGGCGGGAGAGGAGAGACCCAGTACTTC

clone size: NA
V gene: TRBV28
D gene: NA
J gene: TRBJ2-7
CDR3 protein: CASSPTTYEQYF
CDR3 DNA: TGTGCCAGCAGTCCGACAACCTACGAGCAGTACTTC

clone size: NA
V gene: TRBV5-1
D gene: NA
J gene: TRBJ1-6
CDR3 protein: CASSSGDPAGSPLHF
CDR3 DNA: TGCGCCAGCAGTAGTGGGGACCCGGCGGGGTCACCCCTCCACTTT

clone size: few
V gene: TRBV5-6
D gene: NA
J gene: TRBJ2-7
CDR3 protein: CASSGFTGTTSYEQYF
CDR3 DNA: TGTGCCAGCAGCGGCTTCACAGGGACTACCTCCTACGAGCAGTACTTC

clone size: few
V gene: TRBV6-1
D gene: NA
J gene: TRBJ2-7
CDR3 protein: CASTKGVYFEQYF
CDR3 DNA: TGTGCCAGCACTAAGGGGGTTTACTTCGAGCAGTACTTC

clone size: NA
V gene: TRBV4-1
D gene: TRBD1
J gene: TRBJ2-7
CDR3 protein: CASSNPGQVWEQYF
CDR3 DNA: TGCGCCAGCAGCAACCCGGGACAGGTATGGGAGCAGTACTTC

clone size: NA
V gene: TRBV7-8
D gene: NA
J gene: TRBJ2-7
CDR3 protein: CASSPRTPSYEQYF
CDR3 DNA: TGTGCCAGCAGCCCCCGGACACCGTCCTACGAGCAGTACTTC

clone size: NA
V gene: TRBV5-4
D gene: TRBD1
J gene: TRBJ1-4
CDR3 protein: CASSSGTENEKLFF
CDR3 DNA: TGTGCCAGCAGCTCCGGGACAGAGAATGAAAAACTGTTTTTT